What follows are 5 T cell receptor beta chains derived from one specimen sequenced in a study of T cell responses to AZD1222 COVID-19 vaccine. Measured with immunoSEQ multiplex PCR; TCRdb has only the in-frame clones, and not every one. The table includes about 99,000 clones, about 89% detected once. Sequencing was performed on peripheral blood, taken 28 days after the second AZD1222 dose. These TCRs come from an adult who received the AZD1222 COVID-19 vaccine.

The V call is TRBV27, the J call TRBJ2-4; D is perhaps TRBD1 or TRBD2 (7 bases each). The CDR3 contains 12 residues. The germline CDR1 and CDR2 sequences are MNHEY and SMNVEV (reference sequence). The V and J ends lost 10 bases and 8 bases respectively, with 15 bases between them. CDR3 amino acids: CATGGGGYIQYF. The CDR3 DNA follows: TGTGCCACAGGGGGAGGGGGCTACATTCAGTACTTC.

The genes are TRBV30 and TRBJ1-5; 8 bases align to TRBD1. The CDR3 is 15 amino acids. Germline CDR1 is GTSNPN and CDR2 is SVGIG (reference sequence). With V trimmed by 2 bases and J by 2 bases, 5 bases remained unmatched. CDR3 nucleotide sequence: TGTGCCTGGAGTACACCGGGACAGGGCAATCAGCCCCAGCATTTT. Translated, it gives CAWSTPGQGNQPQHF.

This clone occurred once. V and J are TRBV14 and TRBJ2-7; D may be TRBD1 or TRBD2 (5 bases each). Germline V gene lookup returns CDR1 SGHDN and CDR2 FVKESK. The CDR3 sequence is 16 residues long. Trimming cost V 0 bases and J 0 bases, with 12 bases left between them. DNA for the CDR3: TGTGCCAGCAGCCAAGATGGTGTGAGGGGCTCCTACGAGCAGTACTTC. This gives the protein CASSQDGVRGSYEQYF.

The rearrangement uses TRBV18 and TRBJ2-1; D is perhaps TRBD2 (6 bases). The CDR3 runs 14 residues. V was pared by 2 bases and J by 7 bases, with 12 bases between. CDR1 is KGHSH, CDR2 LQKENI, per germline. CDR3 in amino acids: CASSPGGTPNEQFF. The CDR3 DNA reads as TGTGCCAGCTCACCAGGCGGGACCCCTAATGAGCAGTTCTTC.

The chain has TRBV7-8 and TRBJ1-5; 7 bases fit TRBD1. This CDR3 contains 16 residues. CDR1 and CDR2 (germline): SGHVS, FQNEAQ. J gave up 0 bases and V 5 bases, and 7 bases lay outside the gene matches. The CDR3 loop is CASSRDRVSSNQPQHF. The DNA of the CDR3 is TGTGCCAGCAGCCGCGACAGGGTATCTAGCAATCAGCCCCAGCATTTT.